Following are 9 T cell receptor beta chains from one sample sequenced in a study of response to subunit inactivated influenza vaccine. TCRdb redid the calling of the RT-PCR reads with MiXCR, one entry per CDR3 protein. The table records about 180,000 distinct CDR3 sequences, approximately 9.2% of them present only once. Specimen: non-naive T cells sorted from PBMCs, collected on the day of vaccination. These receptors were obtained from a man in his fifties or sixties who received an inactivated influenza vaccine.

The sample holds many counts of this clonotype. The rearrangement joins TRBV7-2 to TRBJ2-7, with D possibly matching TRBD2 (6 bases). The CDR3 spans 17 residues. V lost 5 bases and J lost 0, with 20 bases in between. Per the germline V gene, CDR1 is SGHTA and CDR2 is FQGNSA. The DNA for the CDR3 is TGTGCCAGCAGCCGATCCAGAGTAGCGGTGAGCTCCTACGAGCAGTACTTC. This gives the protein CASSRSRVAVSSYEQYF.

There are many counts of this clonotype. The chain couples TRBV5-5 to TRBJ2-5; no clear D. The CDR3 sequence is 14 residues long. Germline V gene data show CDR1 as SGHKS and CDR2 as YYEKEE (reference sequence). V gave up 4 bases and J gave up 7 bases, with 17 bases separating them. The CDR3 spells CASSLTWPSGTQYF. The CDR3 nucleotides read TGTGCCAGCAGCCTGACTTGGCCCTCAGGGACCCAGTACTTC.

The J gene is TRBJ2-5, the V gene TRBV5-1; 9 positions agree with TRBD2. The V gene end was trimmed by 4 bases and the J gene end by 2 bases; junction bases not matched to a gene: 9. The CDR3 has 16 residues. Germline V gene sequence: CDR1 SGHRS, CDR2 YFSETQ. This CDR3 reads CASSLQPSGMQETQYF. In DNA form, the CDR3 reads TGCGCCAGCAGCCTCCAACCTAGCGGGATGCAAGAGACCCAGTACTTC.

The chain joins TRBV7-9 to TRBJ2-7, with D maybe TRBD1 (6 bases). V was pared by 0 bases and J by 0 bases, with 15 bases between. The CDR3 runs to 17 residues. Germline V gives CDR1 SEHNR, CDR2 FQNEAQ (reference sequence). This CDR3 reads CASSLALTGEPSYEQYF. CDR3 nucleotide sequence: TGTGCCAGCAGCTTAGCGTTGACAGGAGAGCCCTCCTACGAGCAGTACTTC.

V and J are TRBV5-1 and TRBJ2-1; D possibly uses TRBD1 or TRBD2 (5 bases each). The V end lost 0 bases, the J end lost 5 bases, and 12 bases lay between the germline ends. Germline values: CDR1 SGHRS, CDR2 YFSETQ. This CDR3 contains 15 residues. The CDR3 DNA reads as TGCGCCAGCAGCTTGGTGGCTGGGGGAAACAATGAGCAGTTCTTC. Protein: CASSLVAGGNNEQFF.

The chain links TRBV12-3 or TRBV12-4 to TRBJ2-1; 9 bases align to TRBD2. The CDR3 has 14 amino acids. J lost 5 bases, V lost 5 bases, and 4 bases had no gene match. The CDR3 nucleotides are TGTGCCAGCAGTCCGGGACTAGCTAACAATGAGCAGTTCTTC. Its protein is CASSPGLANNEQFF.

The chain carries TRBV7-2 and TRBJ1-5; TRBD1 agrees at 7 bases. The V and J ends lost 2 bases and 1 base, in that order; junction bases with no gene match: 5. This CDR3 is built from 16 residues. CDR1 and CDR2 (germline): SGHTA, FQGNSA. The CDR3 DNA reads as TGTGCCAGCAGCTTACGGACAGGCTGGAGCAATCAGCCCCAGCATTTT. It codes for CASSLRTGWSNQPQHF. The whole variable domain, filled in from reference TRBV7-2 and TRBJ1-5, reads GAGVSQSPSNKVTEKGKDVELRCDPISGHTALYWYRQSLGQGLEFLIYFQGNSAPDKSGLPSDRFSAERTGGSVSTLTIQRTQQEDSAVYLCASSLRTGWSNQPQHFGDGTRLSIL.

This clonotype was seen repeatedly, ten times or more. The chain couples TRBV20-1 to TRBJ2-1; TRBD2 aligns across 7 bases. The CDR3 runs to 15 residues. The germline V gene encodes CDR1 DFQATT and CDR2 SNEGSKA (reference sequence). The ends lost 5 bases at V and 15 bases at J; junction bases unmatched: 22. DNA for the CDR3: TGCAGTGCTGGGGGGGGAATGGCTAGCGGTGAAAGGGGGTTCTTC. Protein: CSAGGGMASGERGFF.

The chain carries TRBV12-3 or TRBV12-4 and TRBJ2-3; TRBD2 might be the D (7 bases). Deletions cut 3 bases from V and 0 bases from J, with 16 bases between. The CDR3 contains 17 residues. CDR3 loop: CASSFGGGLTSTDTQYF. The CDR3 DNA sequence: TGTGCCAGCAGTTTCGGCGGGGGCCTGACTAGCACAGATACGCAGTATTTT.